This entry lists 16 T cell receptor beta chains sequenced from one sample in a study of T-cell memory formation after mild COVID-19. TCRdb recomputed calls from the 5' RACE reads with MiXCR, one row per CDR3 protein. The sample contains about 90,000 distinct CDR3 sequences, roughly 16% of which appear only once. The material sequenced was PBMCs or a T cell subset sorted from them (not recorded which). The receptors derive from a man between 18 and 29 years old who had mild COVID-19 (a few samples of this study predate the infection). Cell type and time point are not known.

In its sample, this clonotype was seen a few times. The rearrangement links TRBV6-2 or TRBV6-3 to TRBJ2-1, with 12 bases lining up with TRBD2. The CDR3 loop spans 15 amino acids. Germline V gene sequence: CDR1 MNHEY, CDR2 SVGEGT. The junction had 4 bases not matched to a gene; V was cut back by 4 bases and J by 6 bases. This CDR3 reads CASSWTSGEGNEQFF. Here the CDR3 DNA reads TGTGCCAGCAGTTGGACTAGCGGGGAGGGCAATGAGCAGTTCTTC.

V and J are TRBV25-1 and TRBJ2-2, with D perhaps matching TRBD1 or TRBD2 (6 bases each). The length of the CDR3 is 16 residues. In germline, CDR1 is MGHDK, CDR2 SYGVNS. The V and J ends lost 5 bases and 0 bases respectively, with 13 bases between them. The CDR3 region is CASSLGGLSNTGELFF. The CDR3 DNA sequence: TGTGCCAGCAGTCTAGGGGGACTTTCGAACACCGGGGAGCTGTTTTTT.

This clonotype has just a few counts. The J gene is TRBJ2-2, the V gene TRBV20-1, with TRBD2 identical over 7 bases. This CDR3 contains 14 residues. The V gene end was trimmed by 4 bases and the J gene end by 1 base; junction bases not matched to a gene: 3. Germline-derived CDR1 and CDR2 are DFQATT and SNEGSKA (reference sequence). CDR3 region: CSATIAGNTGELFF. CDR3 coding DNA: TGCAGTGCTACCATAGCGGGGAACACCGGGGAGCTGTTTTTT.

This clonotype was seen a handful of times. The chain uses TRBV7-9 and TRBJ1-4; D gene unclear. This CDR3 region has 16 residues. V gave up 5 bases and J gave up 4 bases, with 17 bases separating them. Germline loops: CDR1 SEHNR, CDR2 FQNEAQ (reference sequence). CDR3 sequence reads: CASSTEDGADNEKLFF. The CDR3 DNA is TGTGCCAGCAGCACCGAGGACGGCGCGGATAATGAAAAACTGTTTTTT.

This clonotype was observed a handful of times. This chain uses TRBV29-1 with TRBJ1-1; no clear D gene. Germline lookup yields CDR1 SQVTM and CDR2 ANQGSEA. This CDR3 has 14 residues. Trimming shortened V by 2 bases and J by 5 bases, and 15 bases separated the two germline ends. The CDR3 reads CSVEKSVVDTEAFF. CDR3 nucleotide sequence: TGCAGCGTTGAAAAATCGGTGGTAGATACTGAAGCTTTCTTT.

This clonotype showed up just a few times. This chain connects TRBV6-6 to TRBJ2-3; D gene unclear. Germline CDR1 MNHNY, CDR2 SVGAGI (reference sequence). V was pared by 3 bases and J by 2 bases, with 9 bases between. This CDR3 is built from 14 residues. In DNA form, the CDR3 reads TGTGCCAGCAGTTATGGGGAATCCACAGATACGCAGTATTTT. Residues: CASSYGESTDTQYF.

This chain uses TRBV9 with TRBJ2-1; D is possibly TRBD1 or TRBD2 (6 bases each). The V end was cut by 0 bases, the J end by 5 bases, with 18 bases between. The CDR3 loop spans 17 amino acids. Germline CDR1 and CDR2: SGDLS and YYNGEE. The CDR3 DNA reads TGTGCCAGCAGCGTAGGGTTGGAGGGGGTTGTCCACAATGAGCAGTTCTTC. It codes for CASSVGLEGVVHNEQFF.

This clonotype was observed a few times. The V gene is TRBV29-1, the J gene TRBJ1-5; D remains unclear. V lost 4 bases, J lost 0 bases, and 7 bases lay in between. There are 13 residues in the CDR3. Germline assignment: CDR1 SQVTM and CDR2 ANQGSEA. The CDR3 protein is CSVAWGSNQPQHF. Written as DNA, the CDR3 is TGCAGCGTTGCGTGGGGTAGCAATCAGCCCCAGCATTTT.

This clonotype was counted ten times or more. The CDR3 DNA is TGTGCCAGTAGTCCGACTAGTAATGAGCAGTTCTTC. Encoded protein: CASSPTSNEQFF. The V gene is TRBV19, the J gene TRBJ2-1, with D perhaps TRBD2 (6 bases). Trimming shortened V by 5 bases and J by 7 bases, and 9 bases separated the two germline ends. This CDR3 contains 12 residues. CDR1 is LNHDA, CDR2 SQIVND, per germline (reference sequence). Full variable domain (remainder filled in from reference TRBV19 and TRBJ2-1): DGGITQSPKYLFRKEGQNVTLSCEQNLNHDAMYWYRQDPGQGLRLIYYSQIVNDFQKGDIAEGYSVSREKKESFPLTVTSAQKNPTAFYLCASSPTSNEQFFGPGTRLTVL.

This chain links TRBV7-2 with TRBJ2-1, with 15 nucleotides matching TRBD2. The germline gives CDR1 SGHTA, CDR2 FQGNSA. The CDR3 contains 15 residues. Losses at the gene ends were 4 bases for V and 7 bases for J; bases not matched to a gene: 2. The CDR3 DNA reads as TGTGCCAGCAGCTGGGGACTAGCGGGGGGAAATGAGCAGTTCTTC. It specifies CASSWGLAGGNEQFF.

This rearrangement joins TRBV21-1 to TRBJ2-3; the DNA was not compared with TRBD1, the D call given in the table. TRBV21-1 is a pseudogene locus. The CDR3 extends over 15 amino acids. CDR3 loop: CATLIPGQGADTQYF. The CDR3 coding sequence is TGTGCCACCCTTATACCGGGACAGGGGGCAGATACGCAGTATTTT.

V gene TRBV12-5 combines with J gene TRBJ1-2; tentatively, D is TRBD1 (6 bases). Germline lookup yields CDR1 LGHNT and CDR2 FRNRAP. The V end lost 3 bases, the J end lost 8 bases, and 16 bases lay between the germline ends. The CDR3 extends over 14 amino acids. The CDR3 loop is CASGFEQGWGGYTF. The CDR3 DNA sequence: TGTGCTAGTGGTTTTGAACAGGGTTGGGGCGGCTACACCTTC.

This clonotype was recorded at least ten times. The rearrangement links TRBV7-2 to TRBJ2-7, with a weak D call TRBD2 (7 bases). Trimming took off 1 base at V and 0 bases at J, with 13 bases between the two ends. The length of the CDR3 is 16 residues. Germline loops: CDR1 SGHTA, CDR2 FQGNSA. Here the CDR3 DNA reads TGTGCCAGCAGCTTAGAGGGGGGGCGAAGCTCCTACGAGCAGTACTTC. This translates into CASSLEGGRSSYEQYF.

This clonotype has at least ten counts. The gene calls are TRBV9 and TRBJ2-1; D not certain. Trimming took off 4 bases at V and 10 bases at J, with 12 bases between the two ends. This CDR3 region has 12 residues. CDR1 is SGDLS and CDR2 is YYNGEE in the germline V gene. The DNA for the CDR3 is TGTGCCAGCAGCCCTGACTTGGGAGAGCAGTTCTTC. Amino acids: CASSPDLGEQFF.

This rearrangement joins TRBV9 to TRBJ2-7, with 9 bases matching TRBD1. Looked up from germline, CDR1 is SGDLS and CDR2 is YYNGEE. V dropped 3 bases and J dropped 2; count of bases not matched to a gene: 3. This CDR3 contains 14 residues. CDR3 bases: TGTGCCAGCAGCGGGACAGGGGACACCTACGAGCAGTACTTC. Its translation: CASSGTGDTYEQYF.

This clonotype was seen a handful of times. V gene TRBV6-5 combines with J gene TRBJ1-2, with D possibly TRBD1 on 6 matching bases. Germline CDR1 and CDR2: MNHEY and SVGAGI. V was cut by 8 bases and J by 6 bases, with 19 bases left in between. CDR3 length: 14 residues. CDR3 sequence reads: CASGQGNTKDGYTF. For the CDR3, the DNA is TGTGCCAGCGGCCAGGGGAATACTAAGGATGGCTACACCTTC.